Sequencing of this TCR beta chain was carried out in a study of regulatory T cells in long-lasting Graves disease (dated by TCRdb to the early 2020s). Some background on the complete study: Newly diagnosed Graves' disease patients had taken antithyroid drugs for less than 3 months. This study used TCR sequencing and RNA sequencing of peripheral blood to compare persistent Graves' disease patients against newly diagnosed Graves' disease patients. The study was conducted in China and was registered as a clinical trial. A total of around 35 samples underwent TCR sequencing: about 13 from persistent and around 20 from newly diagnosed Graves' disease patients.

What the time point label conveys for this sample: newly diagnosed GD, antithyroid drugs for less than 3 months. RNA was extracted from PBMCs in TRIzol for both TCR sequencing and RNA sequencing. The diagnosis of Graves' disease was made according to American Thyroid Association guidelines. Patients for the study were recruited at an endocrinology department in Xi'an, China. Each patient gave 8.5 to 9.5 milliliters of peripheral blood, collected in an EDTA anticoagulant tube. Ficoll Paque Plus density gradient separation was used to isolate PBMCs, and no further T cell sorting was done. An Agilent 2100 Bioanalyzer and agarose gel were used to assess RNA quality, and a NanoDrop 2000 was used to measure RNA concentration. The library was produced with multiplex PCR. Instrument used: Illumina HiSeq 4000. iRepertoire HTBI primers and Arm-PCR amplification of CDR3 regions were used to construct TCR beta libraries. PCR products were gel purified before sequencing. The study's own analysis went as follows. Across samples, some 62 TRBV and 13 to 15 TRBJ segments were identified and used for gene usage analysis of CDR3 amino acid clonotypes. Filtered high-quality paired reads were merged into contigs using COPE and FqMerger. BLAST was used to align contigs to IMGT TRBV, TRBD and TRBJ reference genes, with CDR3 defined following IMGT. Any clonotype with a frequency above 0.1% was classified as a highly expanded clone. Shannon entropy was used to measure repertoire diversity, and the Gini coefficient was used to measure V-J evenness. Public clonotypes were defined as clonotypes shared by more than one individual. The raw public data were reprocessed by TCRdb itself: fastp quality trimming at Q25, MiXCR clonotype calling, in-frame beta chains only. Rows with one shared CDR3 protein collapse into an entry with the most common genes and DNA. The V and J calls and clone size are TCRdb's, not the authors'. For this sample the table gives 350,000 to 550,000 distinct CDR3 sequences, of which 15% to 20% were detected only once. About a quarter of the sample lies in the top ten.

This clonotype was counted only a few times. Its antigen remains unidentified. No base quality values were provided; no much bigger clone lies one nucleotide off. Here is what the overall study found, with its caveats: Only peripheral blood was studied, because thyroid tissue, the primary lesion, was inaccessible. The authors noted that the small sample size was a limitation that may lower accuracy. Only the TCR beta chain was sequenced and analyzed. Compared with newly diagnosed patients, patients with persistent Graves' disease had lower TCR Shannon entropy and fewer highly expanded clones, which suggests clonal expansion. TRBV28, TRBJ1-2 and TRBJ2-5 were preferentially used in persistent disease, while TRBV20-1 and TRBJ2-1 were favored in newly diagnosed disease. Persistent patients shared more public clonotypes among themselves (2,741) than newly diagnosed patients did (over 900).

The V end loses 6 bases and the J end loses 10 bases, and a stretch of 18 bases separates them. There are 13 amino acids in the CDR3, from cysteine to phenylalanine inclusive. Only the CDR3 portion is preserved as DNA: 39 bases, with reading frame beginning at the first base. These data were likewise used in another study, on T cells in Graves' hyperthyroidism and ophthalmopathy. As the second study states: Graves' hyperthyroidism was defined as stable when no progression to ophthalmopathy occurred over 18 months of follow-up. Hyperthyroidism patients were newly diagnosed, had a disease duration of under 2 months, and were aged 18 to 65 years. Any patient with an uncontrolled infection, another autoimmune disease, pregnancy or lactation was excluded. Diagnoses relied on clinical symptoms, serum thyroxine and TRAb, thyroid ultrasound and orbital computed tomography. For the first round of RT-PCR on the TCR CDR3, the HTBI primer set was used together with the Qiagen OneStep RT-PCR kit. Most expanded thyroid clonotypes (frequency above 0.001) were also detected in blood, a finding suggesting that blood repertoires may reflect thyroid immune responses. A model built on a 13 V-J signature distinguished ophthalmopathy from stable hyperthyroidism, reaching roughly 88% sensitivity and about 81% specificity in cross-validation and 80%/75% in testing. In validation, progression to ophthalmopathy was predicted by the model with 70.59% sensitivity and 72% to 85% specificity, a median of roughly 6 months before onset. To identify TCR V-J signatures that set the groups apart, the researchers used a discovery cohort of approximately 98 patients, made up of 40 to 45 with Graves' ophthalmopathy and some 58 with stable Graves' hyperthyroidism. An independent validation cohort of around 19 hyperthyroidism patients and 17 patients who later progressed to ophthalmopathy tested prospective prediction of ophthalmopathy. The 100 discovery patients were randomly split 7:3 into training and test sets. The study also compared thyroid tissue and blood T-cell repertoires from 6 or 7 Graves' hyperthyroidism patients. After blood sampling, hyperthyroidism patients were treated with methimazole at a starting dose of 30 mg daily, and ophthalmopathy patients were treated with high-dose intravenous methylprednisolone. A second multiplex PCR round built the libraries, followed by size selection and purification. Libraries were sequenced paired-end with 100 bp reads on an Illumina HiSeq2000. Raw data were processed with SOAPnuke, discarding reads with adapters, uncalled bases, mean Phred below 15, or no exact constant-primer or identifier match. COPE v1.2.5 was used to merge high-quality paired reads, and clonotypes were defined as unique nucleotide sequences. Clonotypes were aligned to IMGT TRBV, TRBD and TRBJ reference segments using MiTCR v1.1. The analysis included only V-J combinations with a frequency above 0.0001, which together covered 99% to 99.2% of the repertoires. The TCS score was defined as F50 (clonal expansion) divided by E x V (chaos), with BLOSUM62-based TCRdist calculated between CDR3 peptides within each V-J. Welch's t-statistics and random forest reduced around 510 V-J features to 13, which were used in a naive Bayes classifier (R e1071). Sample size was not statistically predetermined, and blinding of investigators to group allocation was not performed. TCR Vbeta CDR3 sequencing of 140 or so peripheral blood samples (about 45 ophthalmopathy, about 80 hyperthyroidism and some 17 progressor patients) is reported in the paper.

Sequencing was performed on peripheral blood mononuclear cells (PBMCs), taken at new diagnosis, from a patient treated with antithyroid drugs. The origin of this receptor is a woman under 30 with Graves disease. Donor details come from another sample of the same person, matched by shared clones. The chain employs TRBV12-3 or TRBV12-4 and TRBJ1-2; the D gene is perhaps TRBD1, on 6 matching bases. The CDR3 amino acid sequence is: CASRSTGTLDYTF. The nucleotide sequence is TGTGCCAGCAGATCAACCGGGACACTGGACTACACCTTC.